Following are 12 T cell receptor beta chains from one sample sequenced in a study of blood T cell repertoires in COVID-19. Using immunoSEQ multiplex PCR, the repertoire was profiled, and TCRdb retains in-frame clones only, with some absent. The table has around 80,000 clones, more than 75% seen once. Material for sequencing was peripheral blood. The receptors come from a woman older than 75 with active or convalescent COVID-19.

The chain is built from TRBV6-5 and TRBJ1-2; 11 bases are shared with TRBD1. This CDR3 is 15 amino acids long. Germline V CDR1 and CDR2: MNHEY, SVGAGI. Trimming at V came to 7 bases and at J to 6 bases, leaving 10 bases not matched to a gene. The DNA for the CDR3 is TGTGCCAGCAACGAACGGGACAGGGGGTTTAATGGCTACACCTTC. Amino acid sequence: CASNERDRGFNGYTF.

The chain combines TRBV5-1 with TRBJ1-1; D not certain. The V end was cut by 0 bases, the J end by 1 base, with 4 bases between. The CDR3 runs 13 residues. Per the germline V gene, CDR1 is SGHRS and CDR2 is YFSETQ. The CDR3 region is CASSLDWNTEAFF. The CDR3 coding sequence is TGCGCCAGCAGCTTGGACTGGAACACTGAAGCTTTCTTT.

This chain uses TRBV18 with TRBJ2-5; D gene unclear. V lost 2 bases and J lost 4, with 8 bases in between. The germline V gene encodes CDR1 KGHSH and CDR2 LQKENI. The CDR3 is 13 residues long. The CDR3 spells CASSPGPGETQYF. The CDR3 coding sequence is TGTGCCAGCTCACCAGGCCCGGGAGAGACCCAGTACTTC.

The rearrangement joins TRBV21-1 to TRBJ2-2; the D segment call TRBD2 is taken from the table without a DNA check. TRBV21-1 is an annotated pseudogene. The CDR3 runs 20 residues. The CDR3 here is CASSIPLVSHCGGDTGELFF. The CDR3, as DNA: TGTGCCAGCAGCATTCCCCTCGTCTCACATTGCGGGGGAGACACCGGGGAGCTGTTTTTT.

The rearrangement links TRBV30 to TRBJ2-3; 8 positions agree with TRBD2. The CDR3 is made up of 15 amino acids. CDR1 is GTSNPN, CDR2 SVGIG, per germline (reference sequence). The J segment lost 4 bases and the V segment lost 1 base, leaving 7 bases of the junction unmatched. CDR3 in DNA: TGTGCCTGGAGTGCGAGAGCGGGGGTCTCAGATACGCAGTATTTT. Residues: CAWSARAGVSDTQYF.

The rearrangement uses TRBV19 and TRBJ2-7; weak D call: TRBD2 (6 bases). V dropped 3 bases and J dropped 3 bases, with 15 bases sitting between them. Germline CDR1 reads LNHDA; CDR2 reads SQIVND (reference sequence). The CDR3 loop spans 15 amino acids. CDR3 region: CASSIGAQGGYEQYF. CDR3 DNA: TGTGCCAGTAGTATTGGAGCCCAGGGAGGCTACGAGCAGTACTTC.

Notes on this clone: Other nucleotide sequences from this sample produce the same CDR3. J is TRBJ1-6 and V is TRBV7-8; D may be TRBD1 (6 bases). Germline V gene sequence: CDR1 SGHVS, CDR2 FQNEAQ. V was cut by 1 base and J by 6 bases, with 7 bases left in between. The CDR3 consists of 14 residues. CDR3 DNA: TGTGCCAGCAGCTTAGTACAGGGTAATTCACCCCTCCACTTT. Its protein is CASSLVQGNSPLHF.

The V gene is TRBV5-1, the J gene TRBJ2-7; tentatively, D is TRBD1 (6 bases). Trimming left V 2 bases short and J 0 bases short, with 12 bases between. The germline V gene has CDR1 SGHRS and CDR2 YFSETQ. The CDR3 has 15 residues. The CDR3 sequence: CASSFVTDSSYEQYF. In nucleotides, the CDR3 is TGCGCCAGCAGCTTTGTAACGGACAGCTCCTACGAGCAGTACTTC.

The V and J genes are TRBV11-2 and TRBJ2-5; D gene unclear. Germline V gene data show CDR1 as SGHAT and CDR2 as FQNNGV. There are 13 residues in the CDR3. Trimming took off 3 bases at V and 0 bases at J, with 5 bases between the two ends. CDR3 coding DNA: TGTGCCAGCAGCTTTAGCAACCAAGAGACCCAGTACTTC. Its protein is CASSFSNQETQYF. Using reference TRBV11-2 and TRBJ2-5 for the parts outside the CDR3, the full variable domain is EAGVAQSPRYKIIEKRQSVAFWCNPISGHATLYWYQQILGQGPKLLIQFQNNGVVDDSQLPKDRFSAERLKGVDSTLKIQPAKLEDSAVYLCASSFSNQETQYFGPGTRLLVL.

This sequence joins TRBV28 and TRBJ1-5; 10 bases match TRBD1. Trimming at V came to 5 bases and at J to 5 bases, leaving 18 bases not matched to a gene. Germline V gives CDR1 MDHEN, CDR2 SYDVKM. This CDR3 has 19 residues. The DNA of the CDR3 is TGTGCCAGCAGTCCTCGGGACAGGGGAAATGTCGGTCCTTATCAGCCCCAGCATTTT. This codes for CASSPRDRGNVGPYQPQHF.

The genes are TRBV2 and TRBJ1-5; 8 nucleotides match TRBD1. With 8 bases clipped from V and 3 bases from J, the junction kept 6 bases outside the gene matches. The V gene's germline CDR1 is SNHLY and CDR2 FYNNEI. This CDR3 region has 14 residues. The CDR3 DNA is TGTGCCAGCCAGACAGGGGTTGCCAATCAGCCCCAGCATTTT. Protein: CASQTGVANQPQHF.

The J gene is TRBJ2-5, the V gene TRBV11-2; 8 bases map to TRBD2. V was clipped by 0 bases and J by 6 bases; unmatched bases: 9. CDR3 length: 16 amino acids. Germline-derived CDR1 and CDR2 are SGHAT and FQNNGV. The CDR3 nucleotides are TGTGCCAGCAGCTTAGATTTCACGGGGGGGCATCAGACCCAGTACTTC. It translates to CASSLDFTGGHQTQYF.